This record concerns one TCR beta chain sequence. Its antigen is still unknown. These data originate in a study of blood T cells in healthy people across ages. Primed by a sample-barcoded 5' primer and a J-beta primer mix, a second PCR proceeded for 7 to 11 cycles. TCRdb itself ran the 5' RACE reads through MiXCR, one entry per CDR3 protein. This repertoire shows roughly 700,000 distinct CDR3 sequences, 25% found once; its top ten account for more than 7.5%. This CDR3 is 14 amino acids long. The V gene lost 3 bases and the J gene lost 0 bases, with 11 bases spanning the gap. Looked up from germline, CDR1 is SQVTM and CDR2 is ANQGSEA. Points from the study as a whole: A strong correlation between TCR beta diversity and naive T cell percentage was seen.

These data are also associated with another study on T cells of mothers and their children. Turning to that study: Slightly higher overlap, not significant, was seen in related mother-child pairs than in unrelated pairs.

The J gene is TRBJ1-2, the V gene TRBV29-1, with D possibly matching TRBD1 (5 bases). The clonotype comes from a boy between 10 and 17 years old in good health. Sequencing used blood. Here the CDR3 DNA reads TGCAGCGTTGAGGGTGGACACTCTAACTATGGCTACACCTTC. Protein: CSVEGGHSNYGYTF.